Listed here are 18 T cell receptor beta chains from one sample, sequenced in a study of beta chain features in type 1 diabetes. Of the isolated RNA, all was reverse transcribed, and so the sequenced material was expressed TCRB transcripts. Clones were sequenced by immunoSEQ multiplex PCR, and TCRdb holds only the in-frame ones, with some missing. The sample lists 600,000 to 650,000 clones; 15% to 17% were seen once. Sample: naive CD4+ T cells from blood. Source of these receptors: a man younger than 35 in good health.

The chain uses TRBV6-1 and TRBJ2-1, with D perhaps TRBD1 or TRBD2 (5 bases each). Looked up from germline, CDR1 is MNHNS and CDR2 is SASEGT. CDR3 length: 13 amino acids. Trimming took 3 bases from V and 6 from J, leaving 9 bases between them. This CDR3 reads CASSEGPSNEQFF. The DNA for the CDR3 is TGTGCCAGCAGTGAGGGACCGTCCAATGAGCAGTTCTTC.

The chain links TRBV9 to TRBJ2-3; D may be TRBD1 or TRBD2 (5 bases each). CDR3 size: 16 residues. V lost 0 bases and J lost 1, with 12 bases in between. Germline lookup yields CDR1 SGDLS and CDR2 YYNGEE. The CDR3 sequence: CASSVALRGGTDTQYF. The CDR3 DNA sequence: TGTGCCAGCAGCGTAGCTCTGAGAGGGGGCACAGATACGCAGTATTTT.

A few counts support this clone. The V call is TRBV27, the J call TRBJ1-4, with D unresolved. Germline-derived CDR1 and CDR2 are MNHEY and SMNVEV (reference sequence). The CDR3 spans 14 residues. Trimming shortened V by 2 bases and J by 14 bases, and 18 bases separated the two germline ends. CDR3 residues: CASSLEGATIELFF. The CDR3 region has the DNA TGTGCCAGCAGTTTAGAGGGAGCTACTATAGAGCTGTTTTTT.

A remark on this clone: Its ends do not fully match the called genes, so a read error is possible. The chain combines TRBV7-2 with TRBJ2-3; no reliable D call. The CDR3 sequence is 13 residues long. From germline, CDR1 is SGHTA and CDR2 FQGNSA. CDR3 coding DNA: TGTGCCAGCCGCTTAGCTAGCACAGATACGCAGTATTTT. As protein: CASRLASTDTQYF.

In this sample, this clone turned up a few times. The J gene is TRBJ2-7, the V gene TRBV28, with 7 bases identical to TRBD1. V trimming: 1 base; J trimming: 0 bases; junction bases outside the gene matches: 6. The CDR3 sequence is 16 residues long. Germline CDR1 and CDR2: MDHEN and SYDVKM. CDR3 in amino acids: CASSLSDRDFSYEQYF. The DNA of the CDR3 is TGTGCCAGCAGTTTATCAGACAGGGATTTCTCCTACGAGCAGTACTTC.

The chain carries TRBV4-3 and TRBJ1-1; 8 nucleotides agree with TRBD1. J gave up 0 bases and V 1 base, and 7 bases lay outside the gene matches. This CDR3 comprises 17 residues. Germline V lookup: CDR1 LGHNA, CDR2 YSLEER. CDR3 residues: CASSQGDRTWMNTEAFF. The DNA of the CDR3 is TGCGCCAGCAGCCAAGGGGACAGGACTTGGATGAACACTGAAGCTTTCTTT.

The chain employs TRBV28 and TRBJ2-1; D is possibly TRBD2 (6 bases). Trimming removed 7 bases from V and 1 base from J, with 14 bases in between. The germline CDR1 and CDR2 sequences are MDHEN and SYDVKM. The CDR3 loop spans 15 amino acids. DNA for the CDR3: TGTGCCAGCACCCTCGGGGGTACATCCTACAATGAGCAGTTCTTC. It translates to CASTLGGTSYNEQFF.

The chain links TRBV25-1 to TRBJ2-4; TRBD1 agrees at 7 bases. The CDR3 has 13 residues. The germline CDR1 and CDR2 sequences are MGHDK and SYGVNS. The ends lost 5 bases at V and 4 bases at J; junction bases unmatched: 2. CDR3 DNA sequence: TGTGCCAGCAGTCGGGACAGTAAAAACATTCAGTACTTC. Residues: CASSRDSKNIQYF.

The genes are TRBV5-4 and TRBJ1-2; D is uncertain. V lost 0 bases to trimming and J lost 4 bases, with 10 bases between them. CDR3 length equals 14 residues. Germline V lookup: CDR1 SGHNT, CDR2 YYREEE (reference sequence). The CDR3 sequence: CASSLGNVPYGYTF. CDR3 DNA: TGTGCCAGCAGCTTGGGAAACGTTCCCTATGGCTACACCTTC.

This chain joins TRBV6-6 and TRBJ1-4, with TRBD1 as a possible D gene (6 bases). The V end was cut by 10 bases, the J end by 8 bases, with 17 bases between. Germline loops: CDR1 MNHNY, CDR2 SVGAGI (reference sequence). The CDR3 length is 13 residues. The CDR3 sequence: CATGGGAREKLFF. The CDR3 DNA reads as TGTGCCACCGGCGGGGGGGCTCGCGAAAAACTGTTTTTT.

This chain uses TRBV10-3 with TRBJ2-5; 8 bases match TRBD1. The CDR3 loop spans 19 amino acids. J was trimmed by 1 base and V by 1 base; bases with no gene match: 14. From germline, CDR1 is ENHRY and CDR2 SYGVKD. This CDR3 is CAISELSLAAQGVQETQYF. The CDR3 nucleotides read TGTGCCATCAGTGAGTTAAGCTTGGCAGCACAGGGGGTCCAAGAGACCCAGTACTTC.

As concerns this clone: An end of the junction differs from the germline gene, which may be a read error. This chain joins TRBV7-3 and TRBJ2-3, with 9 nucleotides matching TRBD2. CDR1 and CDR2 from the germline V gene are SGHTA and FQGTGA. The CDR3 extends over 15 amino acids. CDR3 residues: CASSLTSGSTYTQYF. CDR3 DNA sequence: TGTGCCAGCAGCTTGACTAGCGGCAGCACATATACGCAGTATTTT.

In this sample, this clone turned up a few times. This sequence joins TRBV18 and TRBJ1-2; no clear D gene. V was shortened by 2 bases and J by 3 bases, with 10 bases between the two germline ends. The CDR3 contains 14 residues. CDR1 is KGHSH, CDR2 LQKENI, per germline. This CDR3 reads CASSPTSKDYGYTF. The CDR3 DNA sequence: TGTGCCAGCTCACCAACTTCGAAGGACTATGGCTACACCTTC. The full variable domain, rest sourced from reference TRBV18 and TRBJ1-2, is NAGVMQNPRHLVRRRGQEARLRCSPMKGHSHVYWYRQLPEEGLKFMVYLQKENIIDESGMPKERFSAEFPKEGPSILRIQQVVRGDSAAYFCASSPTSKDYGYTFGSGTRLTVV.

V is TRBV5-1 and J is TRBJ2-1, with D maybe TRBD2 (5 bases). V gave up 2 bases and J gave up 2 bases, with 11 bases separating them. Germline V CDR1 and CDR2: SGHRS, YFSETQ. The CDR3 is made up of 15 amino acids. This CDR3 is CASSFWGAPYNEQFF. The CDR3 DNA is TGCGCCAGCAGCTTCTGGGGAGCCCCCTACAATGAGCAGTTCTTC.

The chain is built from TRBV27 and TRBJ1-1; D gene uncertain. The germline V gene encodes CDR1 MNHEY and CDR2 SMNVEV (reference sequence). V lost 3 bases and J lost 0, with 11 bases in between. The CDR3 is made up of 15 amino acids. The CDR3 region is CASSLSLGLNTEAFF. CDR3 sequence (DNA): TGTGCCAGCAGTTTGTCCCTCGGGCTGAACACTGAAGCTTTCTTT.

This rearrangement joins TRBV19 to TRBJ2-7, with TRBD1 as a possible D gene (6 bases). CDR1 is LNHDA and CDR2 is SQIVND in the germline V gene (reference sequence). The CDR3 length is 14 residues. With 4 bases removed from V and 6 bases from J, the gap between germline ends came to 16 bases. CDR3 sequence: CASSTTATGIEQYF. In DNA, the CDR3 is TGTGCCAGTAGTACCACTGCTACAGGGATCGAGCAGTACTTC.

This clone turned up a few times. The rearrangement links TRBV6-6 to TRBJ1-5; no reliable D call. The CDR3 is 12 amino acids. The ends were cut back, 8 bases at V and 2 bases at J, with 7 bases in the middle. In germline, CDR1 is MNHNY, CDR2 SVGAGI (reference sequence). The CDR3 region is CASGQGNQPQHF. In DNA form, the CDR3 reads TGTGCCAGCGGGCAGGGCAATCAGCCCCAGCATTTT.

The chain couples TRBV28 to TRBJ2-1; the D is unclear. The CDR3 has 14 amino acids. With 2 bases removed from V and 10 bases from J, the gap between germline ends came to 15 bases. From germline, CDR1 is MDHEN and CDR2 SYDVKM. CDR3 coding DNA: TGTGCCAGCAGTTTAAGGGCAGAGAGTGTGGAGCAGTTCTTC. Its protein is CASSLRAESVEQFF.